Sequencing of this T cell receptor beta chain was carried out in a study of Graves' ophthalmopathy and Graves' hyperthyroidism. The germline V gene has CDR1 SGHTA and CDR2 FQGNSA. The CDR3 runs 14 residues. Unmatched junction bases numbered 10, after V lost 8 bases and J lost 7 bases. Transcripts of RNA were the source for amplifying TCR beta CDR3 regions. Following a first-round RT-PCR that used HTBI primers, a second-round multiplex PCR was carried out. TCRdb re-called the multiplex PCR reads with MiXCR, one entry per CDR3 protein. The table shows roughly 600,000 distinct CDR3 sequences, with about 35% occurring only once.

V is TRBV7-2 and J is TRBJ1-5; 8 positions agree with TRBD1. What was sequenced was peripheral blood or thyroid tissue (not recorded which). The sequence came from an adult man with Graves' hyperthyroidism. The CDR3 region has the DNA TGTGCCAGCTCAGAGGGACAGGTCATCCAGCCCCAGCATTTT. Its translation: CASSEGQVIQPQHF.